The 19 T cell receptor beta chains presented below share a single source sample, sequenced in a study of blood T cells in healthy people across ages. Combining a sample-barcoded 5' primer with a J-beta primer mix, a second PCR ran for 7 to 11 cycles. TCRdb redid the calling of the 5' RACE reads with MiXCR, one entry per CDR3 protein. This table holds roughly 1 million distinct CDR3 sequences, 20% to 25% found once. The sample was also linked to a second study, of T cells of mothers and their children.

The source material was blood. The source of these receptors is a girl between 2 and 10 years old in good health.

The J gene is TRBJ2-3, the V gene TRBV20-1, with 11 bases aligning to TRBD2. This CDR3 is built from 17 residues. From germline, CDR1 is DFQATT and CDR2 SNEGSKA (reference sequence). The V and J ends lost 3 bases and 2 bases, in that order; junction bases with no gene match: 10. The chain's CDR3 is CSARASGRFGNTDTQYF. CDR3 nucleotide sequence: TGCAGTGCTAGGGCTAGCGGGAGGTTCGGGAACACAGATACGCAGTATTTT.

The genes are TRBV6-1 and TRBJ2-4; TRBD2 aligns across 11 bases. V gave up 9 bases and J gave up 1 base; unmatched junction bases: 5. Germline V gene data show CDR1 as MNHNS and CDR2 as SASEGT. The CDR3 spans 15 residues. CDR3 loop: CASGRLAGAKNIQYF. CDR3 nucleotide sequence: TGTGCCAGTGGAAGACTAGCGGGGGCCAAAAACATTCAGTACTTC.

J is TRBJ1-2 and V is TRBV27, with 8 positions matching TRBD1. Germline V CDR1 and CDR2: MNHEY, SMNVEV (reference sequence). V lost 3 bases, J lost 6 bases, and 9 bases stayed unmatched. CDR3 length equals 15 residues. For the CDR3, the DNA is TGTGCCAGCAGTTTGAGACAGGGGAACACGAATGGCTACACCTTC. It codes for CASSLRQGNTNGYTF.

The rearrangement uses TRBV15 and TRBJ2-5; 7 bases are shared with TRBD1. Germline CDR1 reads LNHNV; CDR2 reads YYDKDF (reference sequence). V gave up 3 bases and J gave up 2 bases; unmatched junction bases: 6. CDR3 length equals 15 residues. CDR3 coding DNA: TGTGCCACCAGCAGGCGTTTGGGACAGCAAGAGACCCAGTACTTC. It translates to CATSRRLGQQETQYF.

V and J are TRBV4-2 and TRBJ1-1, with a possible D match to TRBD1 (6 bases). V lost 2 bases and J lost 1, with 8 bases in between. Germline V lookup: CDR1 LGHNA, CDR2 YNFKEQ. The CDR3 consists of 14 residues. The DNA for the CDR3 is TGTGCCAGCAGCCAATCGGACAGGAACACTGAAGCTTTCTTT. Translated: CASSQSDRNTEAFF.

This clonotype was recorded a few times. This CDR3 reads CASSPSLAGLSETQYF. The DNA of the CDR3 is TGTGCCAGCTCACCATCGCTAGCGGGACTTTCGGAGACCCAGTACTTC. The chain combines TRBV18 with TRBJ2-5; 9 nucleotides align to TRBD2. The germline CDR1 and CDR2 sequences are KGHSH and LQKENI. V trimming: 2 bases; J trimming: 5 bases; junction bases outside the gene matches: 9. The CDR3 has 16 residues.

This clonotype was counted between two and nine times. The junction and the germline gene differ at one end; a read error may be behind it. The V gene is TRBV7-7, the J gene TRBJ2-2; weak D call: TRBD2 (5 bases). From germline, CDR1 is SSHAT and CDR2 FNYEAQ (reference sequence). The CDR3 has 16 amino acids. The CDR3, as DNA: TGTGCTAGCAGCTTCGTCCTAGCCGGGAACACCGGGGAGCTGTTTTTT. This codes for CASSFVLAGNTGELFF.

J is TRBJ2-3 and V is TRBV12-3 or TRBV12-4; no reliable D call. The CDR3 extends over 15 amino acids. V lost 6 bases and J 1 base, leaving 14 bases between the germline ends. As DNA, the CDR3 is TGTGCCAGCAGCTTCTCGGACCGACGCACAGATACGCAGTATTTT. Translating it yields CASSFSDRRTDTQYF.

This clonotype came up a few times. This chain links TRBV6-5 with TRBJ1-6, with 7 bases identical to TRBD1. CDR3 length: 14 amino acids. Looked up from germline, CDR1 is MNHEY and CDR2 is SVGAGI. The junction had 4 bases not matched to a gene; V was cut back by 4 bases and J by 7 bases. CDR3 loop: CASSLEGANSPLHF. CDR3 sequence (DNA): TGTGCCAGCAGTTTGGAGGGGGCGAATTCACCCCTCCACTTT.

This clonotype was detected a few times. This chain connects TRBV2 to TRBJ2-1, with 8 bases aligning to TRBD1. The V gene's germline CDR1 is SNHLY and CDR2 FYNNEI. The V segment lost 11 bases and the J segment 4 bases; nucleotides outside the gene matches: 10. The CDR3 spans 14 residues. The CDR3 loop is CARQRGQEYNEQFF. CDR3 DNA sequence: TGTGCCCGCCAGAGGGGACAGGAATACAATGAGCAGTTCTTC.

This clonotype showed up just a few times. The J gene is TRBJ2-5, the V gene TRBV7-9, with a possible D match to TRBD1 (8 bases). The V and J ends lost 5 bases and 11 bases respectively, with 21 bases between them. Germline V gene sequence: CDR1 SEHNR, CDR2 FQNEAQ (reference sequence). The CDR3 has 14 amino acids. CDR3 sequence: CASSQRDRKREQYF. For the CDR3, the DNA is TGTGCCAGCAGCCAGCGGGACAGGAAGAGAGAGCAGTACTTC.

The CDR3 sequence: CASSTGTGTPDTQYF. As DNA, the CDR3 is TGCGCCAGCAGCACCGGGACAGGAACTCCAGATACGCAGTATTTT. The chain carries TRBV5-1 and TRBJ2-3; 8 positions match TRBD1. This CDR3 comprises 15 residues. Germline V lookup: CDR1 SGHRS, CDR2 YFSETQ. The V segment lost 4 bases and the J segment 4 bases; nucleotides outside the gene matches: 8.

This clonotype has just a few counts. Mismatch with germline at one junction end may stem from a read error. V usage is TRBV5-1 and J usage is TRBJ2-2; D is unresolved. This CDR3 is 13 amino acids long. Germline V gene data show CDR1 as SGHRS and CDR2 as YFSETQ. CDR3 nucleotides: TGCGCCAGCGGCTTGGGGTACACCGGGGAGCTGTTTTTT. Residues: CASGLGYTGELFF.

This chain joins TRBV29-1 and TRBJ1-1, with TRBD1 as a possible D gene (5 bases). V was shortened by 0 bases and J by 10 bases, with 18 bases between the two germline ends. In germline, CDR1 is SQVTM, CDR2 ANQGSEA. CDR3 length: 14 amino acids. The CDR3 DNA is TGCAGCGTTGAAGATCGGGAGGGGCTTGGCGGAGCTTTCTTT. Translation: CSVEDREGLGGAFF.

This clonotype was seen many times. This rearrangement joins TRBV27 to TRBJ2-1; 11 nucleotides line up with TRBD1. In germline, CDR1 is MNHEY, CDR2 SMNVEV (reference sequence). The V gene end was trimmed by 6 bases and the J gene end by 7 bases; junction bases not matched to a gene: 8. The CDR3 covers 15 residues. The CDR3 nucleotides read TGTGCCAGCAGCCCCGGGACAGGGGGGGGAAATGAGCAGTTCTTC. Translation gives CASSPGTGGGNEQFF.

This chain links TRBV15 with TRBJ1-4; D is unresolved. Between the trimmed V and J ends, which lost 0 bases and 0 bases, there was a span of 8 bases. This CDR3 contains 16 residues. CDR1 is LNHNV, CDR2 YYDKDF, per germline (reference sequence). CDR3 nucleotide sequence: TGTGCCACCAGCAGAGATAGAAGGCCAACTAATGAAAAACTGTTTTTT. Residues: CATSRDRRPTNEKLFF.

The chain employs TRBV7-2 and TRBJ2-5; tentatively, D is TRBD2 (6 bases). Germline V gene lookup returns CDR1 SGHTA and CDR2 FQGNSA. The CDR3 is 13 amino acids. V gave up 5 bases and J gave up 11 bases, with 18 bases separating them. The CDR3 protein is CASSPQRSGEQYF. The CDR3 DNA reads as TGTGCCAGCAGCCCGCAGCGGTCGGGGGAGCAGTACTTC.

This clonotype was recorded a few times. V usage is TRBV20-1 and J usage is TRBJ2-1; no reliable D call. This CDR3 is 16 amino acids long. The V end lost 4 bases, the J end lost 2 bases, and 18 bases lay between the germline ends. Germline V gene data show CDR1 as DFQATT and CDR2 as SNEGSKA (reference sequence). CDR3 loop: CSATDRTAHAYNEQFF. The CDR3 DNA is TGCAGTGCTACAGACCGAACGGCTCACGCCTACAATGAGCAGTTCTTC.

This chain joins TRBV12-3 or TRBV12-4 and TRBJ2-1, with D possibly being TRBD1 (5 bases). Judging by the DNA end, TRBJ2-7 fits better; the J call may be wrong. There are 15 residues in the CDR3. The CDR3 region has the DNA TGTGCCAGCATTAAACAGTGGGGCAGCTCCTACGAGCAGTACTTC. Its protein product is CASIKQWGSSYEQYF.